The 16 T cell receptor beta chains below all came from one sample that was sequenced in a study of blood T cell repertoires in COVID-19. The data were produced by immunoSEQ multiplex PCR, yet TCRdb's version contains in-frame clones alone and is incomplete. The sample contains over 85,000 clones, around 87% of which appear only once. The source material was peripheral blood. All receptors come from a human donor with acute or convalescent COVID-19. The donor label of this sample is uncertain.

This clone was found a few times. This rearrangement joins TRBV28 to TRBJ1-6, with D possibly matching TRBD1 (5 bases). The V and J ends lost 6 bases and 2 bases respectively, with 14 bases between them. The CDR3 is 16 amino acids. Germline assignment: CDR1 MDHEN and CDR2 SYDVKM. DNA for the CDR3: TGTGCCAGCAGCGTAAGGGGTGATCCCTATAATTCACCCCTCCACTTT. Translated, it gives CASSVRGDPYNSPLHF.

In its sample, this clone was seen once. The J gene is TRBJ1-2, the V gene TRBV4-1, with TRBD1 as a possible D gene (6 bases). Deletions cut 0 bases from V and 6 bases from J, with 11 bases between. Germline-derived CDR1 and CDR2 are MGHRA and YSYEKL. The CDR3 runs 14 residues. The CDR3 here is CASSQDRQVHGYTF. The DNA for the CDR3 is TGCGCCAGCAGCCAAGATAGACAGGTTCATGGCTACACCTTC.

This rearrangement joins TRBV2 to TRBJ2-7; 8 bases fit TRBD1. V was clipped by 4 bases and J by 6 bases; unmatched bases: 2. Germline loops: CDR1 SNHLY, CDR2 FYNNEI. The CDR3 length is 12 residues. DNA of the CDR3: TGTGCCAGCAGTGGGACAGGGCTCGAGCAGTACTTC. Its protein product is CASSGTGLEQYF.

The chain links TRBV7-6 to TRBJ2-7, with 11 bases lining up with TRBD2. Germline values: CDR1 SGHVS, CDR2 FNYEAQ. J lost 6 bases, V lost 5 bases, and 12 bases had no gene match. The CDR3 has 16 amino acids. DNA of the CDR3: TGTGCCAGCAGCCCCGATAGCGGGGGGGCGAACCGCGAGCAGTACTTC. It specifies CASSPDSGGANREQYF.

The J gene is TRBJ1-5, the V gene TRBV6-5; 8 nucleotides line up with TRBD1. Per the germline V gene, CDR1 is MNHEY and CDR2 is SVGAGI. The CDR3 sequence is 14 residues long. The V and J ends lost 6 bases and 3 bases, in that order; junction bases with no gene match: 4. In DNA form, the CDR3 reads TGTGCCAGCAGCCGGACAGGGCCCAATCAGCCCCAGCATTTT. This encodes CASSRTGPNQPQHF.

DNA for the CDR3: TGTGCCAGCAGCTCCCAGGGCGCGTTTGGCTACACCTTC. This codes for CASSSQGAFGYTF. The rearrangement uses TRBV7-2 and TRBJ1-2; D may be TRBD1 (5 bases). V lost 4 bases and J lost 7, with 13 bases in between. The germline V gene encodes CDR1 SGHTA and CDR2 FQGNSA. CDR3 length: 13 amino acids.

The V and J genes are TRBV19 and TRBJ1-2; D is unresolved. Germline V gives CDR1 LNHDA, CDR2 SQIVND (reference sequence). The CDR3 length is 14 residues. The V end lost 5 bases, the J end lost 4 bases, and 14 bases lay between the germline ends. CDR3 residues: CASSYTGSGYGYTF. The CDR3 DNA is TGTGCCAGTAGTTACACGGGTTCTGGCTATGGCTACACCTTC.

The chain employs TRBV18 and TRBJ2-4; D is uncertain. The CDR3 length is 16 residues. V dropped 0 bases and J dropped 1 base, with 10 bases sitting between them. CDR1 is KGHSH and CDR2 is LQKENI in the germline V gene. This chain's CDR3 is CASSPPSDGAKNIQYF. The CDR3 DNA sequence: TGTGCCAGCTCACCACCGAGCGACGGGGCCAAAAACATTCAGTACTTC.

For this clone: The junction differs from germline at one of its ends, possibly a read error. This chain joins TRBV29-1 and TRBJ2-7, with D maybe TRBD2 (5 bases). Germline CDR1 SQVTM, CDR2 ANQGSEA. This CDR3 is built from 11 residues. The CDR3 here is CSVHGNGERTF. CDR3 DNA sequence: TGCAGCGTTCACGGGAACGGGGAGAGAACCTTC.

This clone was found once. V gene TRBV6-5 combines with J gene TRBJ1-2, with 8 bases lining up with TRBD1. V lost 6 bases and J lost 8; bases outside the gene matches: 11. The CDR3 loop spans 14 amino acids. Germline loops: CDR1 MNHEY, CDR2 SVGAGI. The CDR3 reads CASRGAARGLGYTF. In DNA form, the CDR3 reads TGTGCCAGCAGGGGGGCGGCCAGGGGGCTGGGCTACACCTTC.

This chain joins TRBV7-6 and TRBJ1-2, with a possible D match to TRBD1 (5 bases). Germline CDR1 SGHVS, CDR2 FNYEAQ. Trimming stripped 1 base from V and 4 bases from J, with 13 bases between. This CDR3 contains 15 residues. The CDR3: CASSLDGGTGYGYTF. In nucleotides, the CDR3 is TGTGCCAGCAGCTTAGATGGGGGGACTGGCTATGGCTACACCTTC.

CDR3 sequence: CASREREGYTF. For the CDR3, the DNA is TGTGCCAGCCGAGAGAGGGAGGGCTACACCTTC. The gene calls are TRBV12-3 or TRBV12-4 and TRBJ1-2, with unresolved D. The CDR3 sequence is 11 residues long. Trimming took 8 bases from V and 8 from J, leaving 12 bases between them.

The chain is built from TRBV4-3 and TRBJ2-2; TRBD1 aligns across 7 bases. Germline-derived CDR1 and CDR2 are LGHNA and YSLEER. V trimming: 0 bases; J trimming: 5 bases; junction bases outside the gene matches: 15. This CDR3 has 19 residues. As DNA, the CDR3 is TGCGCCAGCAGCCAAGAGGGGAGACAGGGTCTGGCATCAACCGGGGAGCTGTTTTTT. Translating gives CASSQEGRQGLASTGELFF.

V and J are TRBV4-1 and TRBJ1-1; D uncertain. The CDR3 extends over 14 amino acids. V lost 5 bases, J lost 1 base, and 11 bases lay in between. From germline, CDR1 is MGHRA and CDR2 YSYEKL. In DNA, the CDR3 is TGCGCCAGCAGCTCCCACTCAGGGAACACTGAAGCTTTCTTT. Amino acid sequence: CASSSHSGNTEAFF.

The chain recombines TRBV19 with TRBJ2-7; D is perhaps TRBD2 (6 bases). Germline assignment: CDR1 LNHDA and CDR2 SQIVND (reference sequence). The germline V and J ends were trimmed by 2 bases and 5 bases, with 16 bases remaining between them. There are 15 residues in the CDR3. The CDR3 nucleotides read TGTGCCAGTAGTATAAAGATCTGGGAGGTTGACGAGCAGTACTTC. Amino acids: CASSIKIWEVDEQYF. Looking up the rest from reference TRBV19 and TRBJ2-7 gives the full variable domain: DGGITQSPKYLFRKEGQNVTLSCEQNLNHDAMYWYRQDPGQGLRLIYYSQIVNDFQKGDIAEGYSVSREKKESFPLTVTSAQKNPTAFYLCASSIKIWEVDEQYFGPGTRLTVT.

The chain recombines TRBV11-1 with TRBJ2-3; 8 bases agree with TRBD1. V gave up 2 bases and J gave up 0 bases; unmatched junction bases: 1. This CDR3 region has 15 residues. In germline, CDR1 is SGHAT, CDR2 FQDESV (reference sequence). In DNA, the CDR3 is TGTGCCAGCAGCTTACAGGGGGCCAGCACAGATACGCAGTATTTT. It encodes CASSLQGASTDTQYF.